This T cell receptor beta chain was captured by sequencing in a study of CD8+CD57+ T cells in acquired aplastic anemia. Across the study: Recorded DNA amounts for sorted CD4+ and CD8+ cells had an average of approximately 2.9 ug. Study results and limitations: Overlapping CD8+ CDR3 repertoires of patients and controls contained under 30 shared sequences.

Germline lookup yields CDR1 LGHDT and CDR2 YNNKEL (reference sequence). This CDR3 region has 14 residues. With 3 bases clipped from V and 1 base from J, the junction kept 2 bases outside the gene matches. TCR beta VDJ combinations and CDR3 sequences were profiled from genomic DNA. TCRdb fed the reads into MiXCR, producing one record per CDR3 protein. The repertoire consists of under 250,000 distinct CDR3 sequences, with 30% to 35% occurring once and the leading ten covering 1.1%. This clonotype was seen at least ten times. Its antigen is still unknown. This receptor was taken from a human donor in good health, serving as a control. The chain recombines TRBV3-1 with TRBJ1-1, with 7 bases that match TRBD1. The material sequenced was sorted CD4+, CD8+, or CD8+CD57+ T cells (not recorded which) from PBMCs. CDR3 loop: CASSQDRRNTEAFF. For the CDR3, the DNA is TGTGCCAGCAGCCAGGACAGGAGGAACACTGAAGCTTTCTTT.